One sample yielded the 17 T cell receptor beta chains listed below, sequenced in a study of blood T cell repertoires in COVID-19. TCRdb's table, derived via immunoSEQ multiplex PCR, lists solely in-frame clones and lacks some. The table lists about 190,000 clones, 81% of them singletons. Sequenced: peripheral blood. The receptors here all came from a woman aged 80 or over with COVID-19, enrolled during active disease.

The chain recombines TRBV6-5 with TRBJ2-1; D is uncertain. With 0 bases removed from V and 7 bases from J, the gap between germline ends came to 16 bases. The CDR3 has 16 amino acids. Germline assignment: CDR1 MNHEY and CDR2 SVGAGI. This chain's CDR3 is CASSYSLVGLDNEQFF. The CDR3 nucleotides read TGTGCCAGCAGTTACTCGTTGGTCGGTTTAGATAATGAGCAGTTCTTC.

This clone appeared many times. This chain joins TRBV7-9 and TRBJ2-1, with D possibly TRBD2 on 6 matching bases. This CDR3 spans 15 amino acids. CDR1 SEHNR and CDR2 FQNEAQ come from the germline V gene (reference sequence). V gave up 4 bases and J gave up 5 bases, with 15 bases separating them. CDR3 DNA: TGTGCCAGCAGCTCCCGACTAGATTCCGACAATGAGCAGTTCTTC. The encoded protein is CASSSRLDSDNEQFF.

Details on this clone: Other DNA sequences in this sample translate to the same CDR3. V usage is TRBV5-6 and J usage is TRBJ2-1; 7 bases align to TRBD2. V gave up 0 bases and J gave up 5 bases; unmatched junction bases: 5. From germline, CDR1 is SGHDT and CDR2 YYEEEE. The CDR3 covers 15 residues. CDR3: CASSLGGLGDNEQFF. CDR3 DNA sequence: TGTGCCAGCAGCTTGGGCGGACTAGGCGACAATGAGCAGTTCTTC.

In its sample, this clone was seen many times. V usage is TRBV5-1 and J usage is TRBJ1-5; 9 nucleotides agree with TRBD1. This CDR3 is built from 14 residues. The V gene's germline CDR1 is SGHRS and CDR2 YFSETQ. Trimming removed 4 bases from V and 6 bases from J; junction bases left unmatched: 5. CDR3 in amino acids: CASSPWGQGQPQHF. DNA of the CDR3: TGCGCCAGCAGCCCCTGGGGACAGGGTCAGCCCCAGCATTTT.

The chain has TRBV23-1 and TRBJ2-3; D perhaps matches TRBD2 (5 bases). TRBV23-1 qualifies as an ORF whose function is uncertain. The V and J ends lost 6 bases and 0 bases respectively, with 16 bases between them. The CDR3 contains 16 residues. The CDR3 sequence: CASRSLAHRSTDTQYF. In nucleotides, the CDR3 is TGCGCCAGCAGATCCCTAGCCCATCGTAGCACAGATACGCAGTATTTT.

The gene calls are TRBV4-1 and TRBJ2-3; 8 nucleotides line up with TRBD2. Trimming took 2 bases from V and 7 from J; bases not matched to a gene: 11. The germline V gene has CDR1 MGHRA and CDR2 YSYEKL. CDR3 length equals 16 residues. The CDR3 DNA reads as TGCGCCAGCAGCCAAATGGCGGGGGGCCTTCTGAATACGCAGTATTTT. Its protein product is CASSQMAGGLLNTQYF.

V gene TRBV5-1 combines with J gene TRBJ2-1; TRBD2 aligns across 10 bases. This CDR3 spans 15 amino acids. V trimming: 6 bases; J trimming: 5 bases; junction bases outside the gene matches: 8. Per the germline V gene, CDR1 is SGHRS and CDR2 is YFSETQ. The CDR3: CASTLAGVINNEQFF. The DNA of the CDR3 is TGCGCCAGCACCCTAGCGGGAGTCATCAACAATGAGCAGTTCTTC.

This chain connects TRBV20-1 to TRBJ1-5, with TRBD1 matching 8 bases. The CDR3 is 14 amino acids. Germline CDR1 and CDR2: DFQATT and SNEGSKA (reference sequence). V dropped 3 bases and J dropped 2; count of bases not matched to a gene: 3. CDR3 bases: TGCAGTGCTAGTGGACAGGGAGGCAATCAGCCCCAGCATTTT. Protein product: CSASGQGGNQPQHF.

The rearrangement uses TRBV7-9 and TRBJ2-2; the D is unclear. Germline CDR1 and CDR2: SEHNR and FQNEAQ (reference sequence). V lost 3 bases and J 0 bases, leaving 5 bases between the germline ends. CDR3 length: 14 amino acids. CDR3 protein: CASSFPTNTGELFF. In nucleotides, the CDR3 is TGTGCCAGCAGCTTCCCCACGAACACCGGGGAGCTGTTTTTT. Full variable domain (rest looked up from reference TRBV7-9 and TRBJ2-2): DTGVSQNPRHKITKRGQNVTFRCDPISEHNRLYWYRQTLGQGPEFLTYFQNEAQLEKSRLLSDRFSAERPKGSFSTLEIQRTEQGDSAMYLCASSFPTNTGELFFGEGSRLTVL.

The chain is built from TRBV5-4 and TRBJ1-6; D unresolved. Germline CDR1 reads SGHNT; CDR2 reads YYREEE (reference sequence). The CDR3 sequence is 14 residues long. V lost 0 bases and J 6 bases, leaving 7 bases between the germline ends. The chain's CDR3 is CASSLAVRNSPLHF. CDR3 coding DNA: TGTGCCAGCAGCTTGGCCGTCCGTAATTCACCCCTCCACTTT.

This chain links TRBV11-3 with TRBJ2-3; 8 bases map to TRBD2. J gave up 2 bases and V 5 bases, and 6 bases lay outside the gene matches. The CDR3 sequence is 15 residues long. Germline CDR1 is SGHNT and CDR2 is YENEEA. The CDR3 here is CASSLGLAATDTQYF. CDR3 nucleotides: TGTGCCAGCAGCCTCGGACTAGCCGCCACAGATACGCAGTATTTT. Looking up the rest from reference TRBV11-3 and TRBJ2-3 gives the full variable domain: EAGVVQSPRYKIIEKKQPVAFWCNPISGHNTLYWYLQNLGQGPELLIRYENEEAVDDSQLPKDRFSAERLKGVDSTLKIQPAELGDSAVYLCASSLGLAATDTQYFGPGTRLTVL.

This chain links TRBV6-6 with TRBJ2-1; 12 positions match TRBD2. V dropped 5 bases and J dropped 6; count of bases not matched to a gene: 5. This CDR3 has 15 residues. The germline gives CDR1 MNHNY, CDR2 SVGAGI (reference sequence). DNA for the CDR3: TGTGCCAGCAGTCAAAGACTAGCGGGAGTCAATGAGCAGTTCTTC. It codes for CASSQRLAGVNEQFF.

The CDR3 DNA reads TGCGCCAGCAGCTTGGGGACCAGGGATCAGCCCCAGCATTTT. This translates into CASSLGTRDQPQHF. The chain has TRBV5-1 and TRBJ1-5; a weak D match, TRBD1 (5 bases). The V gene's germline CDR1 is SGHRS and CDR2 YFSETQ. The CDR3 extends over 14 amino acids. Trimming took off 0 bases at V and 5 bases at J, with 9 bases between the two ends.

The chain recombines TRBV6-2 or TRBV6-3 with TRBJ1-4; D is ambiguous. V was cut by 5 bases and J by 0 bases, with 7 bases left in between. The germline V gene has CDR1 MNHEY and CDR2 SVGEGT. This CDR3 region has 14 residues. CDR3 sequence reads: CASSRGATNEKLFF. CDR3 DNA sequence: TGTGCCAGCAGTCGCGGAGCAACTAATGAAAAACTGTTTTTT.

The gene calls are TRBV6-5 and TRBJ2-7, with TRBD1 matching 7 bases. The CDR3 runs 13 residues. Germline V gives CDR1 MNHEY, CDR2 SVGAGI. Germline trimming cut 4 bases from V and 3 bases from J; bases unmatched to any gene: 3. The CDR3 DNA sequence: TGTGCCAGCAGTTCCGGGACAGTCTACGAGCAGTACTTC. Translated: CASSSGTVYEQYF.

This chain connects TRBV5-3 to TRBJ2-3, with D perhaps matching TRBD1 (6 bases). TRBV5-3 is labeled an ORF, and its function is uncertain. V lost 1 base and J lost 0, with 12 bases in between. The CDR3 is 16 residues long. The CDR3 spells CARSLPGEGSTDTQYF. The CDR3 DNA is TGTGCCAGAAGCTTGCCAGGGGAAGGAAGCACAGATACGCAGTATTTT.

This chain connects TRBV9 to TRBJ1-4, with a tentative D call TRBD1 (5 bases). V was clipped by 0 bases and J by 4 bases, with 16 bases between them. The CDR3 length is 17 residues. CDR1 and CDR2 (germline): SGDLS, YYNGEE. For the CDR3, the DNA is TGTGCCAGCAGCGTAGATCCCTCGGCAGGGTTTAATGAAAAACTGTTTTTT. Amino acid sequence: CASSVDPSAGFNEKLFF. The complete variable domain, with remaining parts taken from reference TRBV9 and TRBJ1-4, reads DSGVTQTPKHLITATGQRVTLRCSPRSGDLSVYWYQQSLDQGLQFLIQYYNGEERAKGNILERFSAQQFPDLHSELNLSSLELGDSALYFCASSVDPSAGFNEKLFFGSGTQLSVL.